These T cell receptor beta chains were read from a single sample in a study of a mutant IDH1 vaccine in newly diagnosed glioma. Profiling relied on immunoSEQ multiplex PCR, and the TCRdb table lists in-frame clones only, not all of them. The table has 80,000 to 100,000 clones, around 80% seen once. The specimen was PBMCs, collected from a glioma patient treated with radiotherapy, temozolomide or both. The receptors stem from a middle-aged man with glioma. CDR3s include the opening cysteine and the closing phenylalanine or tryptophan. A D gene is named only where the DNA matches it firmly. Expanded clones are given a class, and other clones once, few, many or no size at all.

NA,TRBV7-2,TRBD2,TRBJ2-1,18,CASSSLRGLAGVSNEQFF,TGTGCCAGCAGCTCCTTGAGGGGACTAGCGGGAGTGTCGAATGAGCAGTTCTTC
NA,TRBV4-1,NA,TRBJ1-6,15,CASQPFWMENSPLHF,TGCGCCAGCCAGCCCTTTTGGATGGAAAATTCACCCCTCCACTTT
NA,TRBV11-1,TRBD1,TRBJ2-2,17,CASSTGTAKANTGELFF,TGTGCCAGCAGCACGGGGACAGCCAAGGCGAACACCGGGGAGCTGTTTTTT
NA,TRBV5-1,NA,TRBJ1-2,15,CASSLSQGLNYGYTF,TGCGCCAGCAGCTTGTCCCAGGGTTTGAACTATGGCTACACCTTC
NA,TRBV5-1,TRBD1,TRBJ1-4,17,CASSLDTPGQGGEKLFF,TGCGCCAGCAGCTTGGATACGCCGGGACAGGGGGGTGAAAAACTGTTTTTT
once,TRBV7-9,NA,TRBJ1-5,15,CASSTASGVAQPQHF,TGTGCCAGCAGCACCGCCAGCGGGGTCGCTCAGCCCCAGCATTTT
NA,TRBV11-2,NA,TRBJ1-1,14,CASSSIGPGTEAFF,TGTGCCAGCAGCTCTATCGGTCCGGGGACTGAAGCTTTCTTT
NA,TRBV28,NA,TRBJ1-2,12,CASGRGLYSYTF,TGTGCCAGTGGGAGGGGGTTGTATAGCTACACCTTC
NA,TRBV7-8,TRBD2,TRBJ2-3,14,CASRSGGGTDTQYF,TGTGCCAGCAGGTCCGGGGGGGGCACAGATACGCAGTATTTT
once,TRBV2,TRBD1,TRBJ2-6,16,CASNVQGASGANVLTF,TGTGCCAGCAACGTACAGGGGGCTTCAGGGGCCAACGTCCTGACTTTC
NA,TRBV30,NA,TRBJ2-5,11,CAWRPGETQYF,TGTGCCTGGAGGCCCGGGGAGACCCAGTACTTC
NA,TRBV5-4,TRBD2,TRBJ2-1,16,CASSWKTSGSNNEQFF,TGTGCCAGCAGCTGGAAGACTAGCGGGTCCAACAATGAGCAGTTCTTC
NA,TRBV18,NA,TRBJ1-5,16,CASSPNRALRNQPQHF,TGTGCCAGCTCACCAAACAGAGCTTTGAGGAATCAGCCCCAGCATTTT
once,TRBV5-4,TRBD2,TRBJ2-3,13,CASRSGLAGTQYF,TGTGCCAGCAGATCGGGACTAGCGGGAACGCAGTATTTT
NA,TRBV10-1,NA,TRBJ2-3,16,CASSEWQGGSTDTQYF,TGCGCCAGCAGTGAGTGGCAGGGGGGGTCCACAGATACGCAGTATTTT
medium-sized,TRBV4-3,TRBD1,TRBJ2-7,16,CASSQTRQGASYEQYF,TGCGCCAGCAGCCAAACCCGACAGGGAGCATCCTACGAGCAGTACTTC
few,TRBV11-2,NA,TRBJ2-7,14,CASSSDGHSYEQYF,TGTGCCAGCAGTTCCGACGGACACTCCTACGAGCAGTACTTC
NA,TRBV6-5,TRBD1,TRBJ1-2,12,CAARQGAGGYTF,TGTGCCGCCAGACAGGGAGCAGGGGGCTACACCTTC
NA,TRBV19,NA,TRBJ1-2,12,CASSIDRQGYTF,TGTGCCAGTAGTATAGATCGGCAAGGCTACACCTTC
NA,TRBV6-1,NA,TRBJ2-3,12,CASGRRTDTQYF,TGTGCCAGCGGGAGGCGCACAGATACGCAGTATTTT
NA,TRBV5-4,NA,TRBJ2-1,13,CASSSGPRNEQFF,TGTGCCAGCAGTTCGGGCCCTCGGAATGAGCAGTTCTTC
NA,TRBV7-9,NA,TRBJ2-1,13,CASSLGGSNEQFF,TGTGCCAGCAGCTTAGGCGGGTCCAATGAGCAGTTCTTC
NA,TRBV29-1,NA,TRBJ2-3,15,CSVEERRGRTDTQYF,TGCAGCGTTGAAGAGCGGCGCGGCCGCACAGATACGCAGTATTTT
many,TRBV28,NA,TRBJ1-5,14,CASRSGTRNQPQHF,TGTGCCAGCAGGTCGGGGACTCGTAATCAGCCCCAGCATTTT
many,TRBV4-3,NA,TRBJ2-7,14,CASSQTRTGHEQYF,TGCGCCAGCAGCCAAACAAGAACCGGCCACGAGCAGTACTTC
NA,TRBV2,NA,TRBJ1-5,13,CASSGESNQPQHF,TGTGCCAGCAGTGGCGAAAGCAATCAGCCCCAGCATTTT
NA,TRBV11-3,TRBD2,TRBJ2-5,15,CASSLVSGTKETQYF,TGTGCCAGCAGCTTAGTTAGCGGGACTAAAGAGACCCAGTACTTC
NA,TRBV7-6,TRBD1,TRBJ1-1,14,CASSLVTGDTEAFF,TGTGCCAGCAGCTTAGTGACAGGGGACACTGAAGCTTTCTTT
few,TRBV30,NA,TRBJ1-5,14,CAWSFSDSNQPQHF,TGTGCCTGGAGTTTTTCGGATAGCAATCAGCCCCAGCATTTT
NA,TRBV12-5,NA,TRBJ1-4,9,CAFQGKLFF,TGTGCCTTCCAGGGAAAACTGTTTTTT
once,TRBV7-9,NA,TRBJ1-1,12,CASGDRWLGAFF,TGTGCCAGCGGGGACCGCTGGCTAGGAGCTTTCTTT
once,TRBV11-3,NA,TRBJ1-5,15,CASSFPCSGIQPQHF,TGTGCCAGCAGCTTTCCATGTTCGGGGATTCAGCCCCAGCATTTT
NA,TRBV4-3,TRBD1,TRBJ1-1,17,CASSQPPSGQGIAEAFF,TGCGCCAGCAGCCAACCCCCAAGCGGACAGGGGATCGCTGAAGCTTTCTTT